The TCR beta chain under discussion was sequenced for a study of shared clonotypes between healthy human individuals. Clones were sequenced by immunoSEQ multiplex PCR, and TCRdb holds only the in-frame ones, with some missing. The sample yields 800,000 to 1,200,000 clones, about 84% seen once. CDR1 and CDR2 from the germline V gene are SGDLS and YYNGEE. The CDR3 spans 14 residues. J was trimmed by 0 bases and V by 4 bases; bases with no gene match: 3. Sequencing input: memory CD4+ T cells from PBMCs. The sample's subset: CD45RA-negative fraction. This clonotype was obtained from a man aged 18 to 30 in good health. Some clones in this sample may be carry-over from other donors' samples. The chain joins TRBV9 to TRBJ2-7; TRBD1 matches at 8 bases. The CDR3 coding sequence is TGTGCCAGCAGCCGGACAGGGATCTCCTACGAGCAGTACTTC. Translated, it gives CASSRTGISYEQYF.